The 3 T cell receptor beta chains listed next were all sequenced from one sample in a study of tumor-infiltrating lymphocytes in localized non-small cell lung cancer (dated by TCRdb to the early 2020s). The receptor library was made with the immunoSEQ multiplex PCR assay. TCRdb mirrors the immuneACCESS table, restricted to in-frame sequences. Some clones are absent from its copies; in checked studies, under half trace to an unresolved V gene, and the reason for the others is unknown. The sample includes some 8,400 clones, with 60% to 85% observed a single time. The ten largest clones capture approximately 13% of the sample. Sequences were obtained from uninvolved lung tissue not adjacent to the tumor. These receptors were taken from a human donor with non-small cell lung cancer.

CDR3 loop: CASSLDSGRGPHGYTF. The DNA for the CDR3 is TGTGCCAGCAGCTTAGACTCGGGCAGGGGGCCCCACGGCTACACCTTC. The V and J genes are TRBV11-2 and TRBJ1-2, with 8 nucleotides matching TRBD1. Germline V lookup: CDR1 SGHAT, CDR2 FQNNGV. With V trimmed by 0 bases and J by 8 bases, 11 bases remained unmatched. This CDR3 is built from 16 residues.

The V gene is TRBV4-1, the J gene TRBJ2-7, with no clear D. The germline V gene has CDR1 MGHRA and CDR2 YSYEKL. The V and J ends lost 0 bases and 7 bases respectively, with 22 bases between them. The CDR3 spans 17 residues. DNA of the CDR3: TGCGCCAGCAGCCAAGAGGGTTTGGAGACCATACTGGAAGAGCAGTACTTC. This gives the protein CASSQEGLETILEEQYF.

This CDR3 reads CASSFSGTYTGELFF. CDR3 in DNA: TGTGCCAGCAGTTTTTCCGGGACCTACACCGGGGAGCTGTTTTTT. V is TRBV27 and J is TRBJ2-2; either TRBD1 or TRBD2 may supply D (5 bases each). CDR3 size: 15 residues. Trimming left V 3 bases short and J 3 bases short, with 11 bases between. Germline-derived CDR1 and CDR2 are MNHEY and SMNVEV (reference sequence).